Below, 27 T cell receptor beta chains from the same sample are listed, as sequenced in a study of cytomegalovirus exposure and HLA in healthy donors. PCR employed 60 Vbeta and 13 Jbeta primers. The data were produced by immunoSEQ multiplex PCR, yet TCRdb's version contains in-frame clones alone and is incomplete. The sample lists over 90,000 clones, 75% to 80% seen once, with roughly 9.6% in the top ten. The specimen was PBMCs. These receptors were collected from a male donor in good health and CMV-seropositive.

This rearrangement joins TRBV6-5 to TRBJ1-2, with no clear D. The CDR3 loop spans 14 amino acids. CDR1 and CDR2 from the germline V gene are MNHEY and SVGAGI. Trimming removed 5 bases from V and 7 bases from J, with 17 bases in between. The CDR3: CASSAYAGRGGYTF. The CDR3 DNA reads as TGTGCCAGCAGTGCATACGCGGGGAGAGGTGGCTACACCTTC.

The chain combines TRBV28 with TRBJ2-7; the D gene is possibly TRBD2 (5 bases). V was shortened by 4 bases and J by 3 bases, with 13 bases between the two germline ends. This CDR3 region has 14 residues. CDR1 is MDHEN, CDR2 SYDVKM, per germline. CDR3 coding DNA: TGTGCCAGCAGTTACCCGGGAAGCTTCTACGAGCAGTACTTC. Its protein is CASSYPGSFYEQYF.

The chain uses TRBV7-2 and TRBJ1-4; possibly TRBD1 for D (5 bases). The V end was cut by 5 bases, the J end by 8 bases, with 15 bases between. The CDR3 covers 14 residues. Germline V gene sequence: CDR1 SGHTA, CDR2 FQGNSA. The DNA for the CDR3 is TGTGCCAGCAGCGACCGGGGACTAAGGGAAAAACTGTTTTTT. Amino acids: CASSDRGLREKLFF.

This clone was counted a few times. The J gene is TRBJ2-3, the V gene TRBV9, with 9 bases matching TRBD1. This CDR3 comprises 17 residues. Per the germline V gene, CDR1 is SGDLS and CDR2 is YYNGEE. V was pared by 4 bases and J by 4 bases, with 13 bases of the junction left unmatched. This CDR3 is CASSLNSGQGVADTQYF. The CDR3 nucleotides read TGTGCCAGCAGCCTAAACTCGGGACAGGGTGTGGCAGATACGCAGTATTTT.

This rearrangement joins TRBV7-9 to TRBJ2-1; 10 positions agree with TRBD2. After removal of 5 bases from V and 0 bases from J, the junction contained 7 bases not matched to a gene. Germline V CDR1 and CDR2: SEHNR, FQNEAQ (reference sequence). There are 17 residues in the CDR3. The CDR3 bases are TGTGCCAGCAGCCAAGGGACTAGCGCGAGCTCCTACAATGAGCAGTTCTTC. It encodes CASSQGTSASSYNEQFF.

This clone was picked up one time. This sequence joins TRBV27 and TRBJ2-3; TRBD1 might be the D (6 bases). This CDR3 is 15 amino acids long. The germline V gene encodes CDR1 MNHEY and CDR2 SMNVEV (reference sequence). Trimming shortened V by 6 bases and J by 3 bases, and 16 bases separated the two germline ends. The CDR3: CASSTWDKGTDTQYF. The CDR3 DNA reads TGTGCCAGCAGCACATGGGACAAGGGGACAGATACGCAGTATTTT.

This sequence joins TRBV19 and TRBJ1-4; D unclear. CDR1 is LNHDA, CDR2 SQIVND, per germline (reference sequence). The CDR3 is 14 amino acids. V lost 3 bases to trimming and J lost 5 bases, with 10 bases between them. The CDR3 sequence: CASSIVRFNEKLFF. DNA of the CDR3: TGTGCCAGTAGTATCGTTCGGTTCAATGAAAAACTGTTTTTT.

The V and J genes are TRBV27 and TRBJ2-1; D is perhaps TRBD2 (5 bases). The CDR3 consists of 15 residues. The germline CDR1 and CDR2 sequences are MNHEY and SMNVEV (reference sequence). Trimming pared 6 bases from V and 7 bases from J, leaving 19 bases between. The CDR3: CASSTILRGRNEQFF. For the CDR3, the DNA is TGTGCCAGCAGCACTATCCTCCGGGGAAGGAATGAGCAGTTCTTC.

The chain uses TRBV19 and TRBJ2-3, with 10 bases that match TRBD2. Germline CDR1 LNHDA, CDR2 SQIVND (reference sequence). There are 16 residues in the CDR3. The V segment lost 5 bases and the J segment 3 bases; nucleotides outside the gene matches: 8. The DNA for the CDR3 is TGTGCCAGTAGTGCGGGCTCTAGCGGGAGAACAGATACGCAGTATTTT. Encoded protein: CASSAGSSGRTDTQYF.

About this clone: The same CDR3 also results from other DNA sequences found in this sample. This chain connects TRBV7-9 to TRBJ2-1; 11 nucleotides line up with TRBD2. CDR3 length: 16 residues. Germline CDR1 and CDR2: SEHNR and FQNEAQ (reference sequence). The V segment lost 2 bases and the J segment 2 bases; nucleotides outside the gene matches: 2. CDR3 in amino acids: CASSLPSGRPYNEQFF. The CDR3 DNA follows: TGTGCCAGCAGCTTACCTAGCGGGAGGCCCTACAATGAGCAGTTCTTC.

This clone was seen once. This chain connects TRBV2 to TRBJ2-7; D not resolved. The V end lost 1 base, the J end lost 0 bases, and 7 bases lay between the germline ends. In germline, CDR1 is SNHLY, CDR2 FYNNEI. There are 14 residues in the CDR3. As DNA, the CDR3 is TGTGCCAGCAGTGAAGAATATTCCTCCTACGAGCAGTACTTC. Its protein product is CASSEEYSSYEQYF. Looking up the rest from reference TRBV2 and TRBJ2-7 gives the full variable domain: EPEVTQTPSHQVTQMGQEVILRCVPISNHLYFYWYRQILGQKVEFLVSFYNNEISEKSEIFDDQFSVERPDGSNFTLKIRSTKLEDSAMYFCASSEEYSSYEQYFGPGTRLTVT.

This rearrangement joins TRBV7-8 to TRBJ2-2; no firm D call. V lost 2 bases and J 0 bases, leaving 10 bases between the germline ends. Germline loops: CDR1 SGHVS, CDR2 FQNEAQ. The CDR3 spans 16 residues. DNA of the CDR3: TGTGCCAGCAGCTTACTCAGTTTCGCGAACACCGGGGAGCTGTTTTTT. Translated, it gives CASSLLSFANTGELFF.

CDR3 in DNA: TGTGCCAGTAGTAATCCAGGGGCAACTAATGAAAAACTGTTTTTT. It yields the protein CASSNPGATNEKLFF. The gene calls are TRBV19 and TRBJ1-4; D is possibly TRBD1 (6 bases). The CDR3 length is 15 residues. Germline loops: CDR1 LNHDA, CDR2 SQIVND (reference sequence). V lost 4 bases, J lost 0 bases, and 9 bases lay in between.

This rearrangement joins TRBV28 to TRBJ1-1, with TRBD1 matching 7 bases. The CDR3 covers 14 residues. Trimming took 4 bases from V and 4 from J; bases not matched to a gene: 6. CDR1 and CDR2 from the germline V gene are MDHEN and SYDVKM. CDR3 sequence reads: CASSYLHRGTEAFF. The CDR3 nucleotides read TGTGCCAGCAGTTACCTCCACAGGGGCACTGAAGCTTTCTTT.

Only one count was recorded for this clone. The CDR3: CASSQGGRAAIYNEQFF. CDR3 sequence (DNA): TGTGCCAGCAGCCAAGGAGGCCGAGCGGCTATCTACAATGAGCAGTTCTTC. The rearrangement joins TRBV4-2 to TRBJ2-1; D might be TRBD2 (5 bases). Deletions cut 1 base from V and 3 bases from J, with 16 bases between. The CDR3 loop spans 17 amino acids. Germline lookup yields CDR1 LGHNA and CDR2 YNFKEQ.

This chain uses TRBV5-1 with TRBJ2-5, with D possibly being TRBD1 (5 bases). Germline CDR1 SGHRS, CDR2 YFSETQ. The CDR3 is made up of 12 amino acids. The V and J ends lost 6 bases and 4 bases respectively, with 10 bases between them. CDR3 residues: CASKQDTETQYF. The CDR3 nucleotides read TGCGCCAGCAAGCAGGACACAGAGACCCAGTACTTC.

The genes are TRBV28 and TRBJ1-3; possibly TRBD1 for D (5 bases). Trimming stripped 5 bases from V and 4 bases from J, with 15 bases between. CDR1 is MDHEN, CDR2 SYDVKM, per germline. This CDR3 has 15 residues. The CDR3 region is CASSPGTALGNTIYF. CDR3 nucleotide sequence: TGTGCCAGCAGTCCCGGGACTGCCCTCGGAAACACCATATATTTT.

V is TRBV18 and J is TRBJ2-2; 13 bases map to TRBD2. Trimming took 4 bases from V and 6 from J; bases not matched to a gene: 5. The V gene's germline CDR1 is KGHSH and CDR2 LQKENI. This CDR3 comprises 16 residues. The CDR3 DNA is TGTGCCAGCTCACAAGGACTAGCGGGAGTGGCCGGGGAGCTGTTTTTT. This sequence encodes CASSQGLAGVAGELFF.

This sequence joins TRBV5-6 and TRBJ1-1; D might be TRBD1 (6 bases). Germline assignment: CDR1 SGHDT and CDR2 YYEEEE. This CDR3 spans 15 amino acids. Trimming left V 3 bases short and J 1 base short, with 13 bases between. CDR3 nucleotide sequence: TGTGCCAGCAGCTCCCACAGGGTTTGGAACACTGAAGCTTTCTTT. Translation gives CASSSHRVWNTEAFF.

The gene calls are TRBV30 and TRBJ2-1, with TRBD2 matching 7 bases. The CDR3 consists of 15 residues. Germline V lookup: CDR1 GTSNPN, CDR2 SVGIG (reference sequence). V shed 1 base, J shed 5 bases, and the junction held 8 bases outside the gene matches. The CDR3 loop is CAWSGAGTSHNEQFF. The CDR3 DNA sequence: TGTGCCTGGAGTGGAGCGGGAACCTCTCACAATGAGCAGTTCTTC.

CDR3 sequence reads: CASSLAAGTSNEQFF. CDR3 in DNA: TGCGCCAGCAGCTTGGCCGCCGGGACTAGCAATGAGCAGTTCTTC. The chain joins TRBV5-1 to TRBJ2-1; 8 bases line up with TRBD2. CDR1 is SGHRS and CDR2 is YFSETQ in the germline V gene. The CDR3 is 15 residues long. The junction had 5 bases not matched to a gene; V was cut back by 0 bases and J by 6 bases. The full variable domain, rest sourced from reference TRBV5-1 and TRBJ2-1, is KAGVTQTPRYLIKTRGQQVTLSCSPISGHRSVSWYQQTPGQGLQFLFEYFSETQRNKGNFPGRFSGRQFSNSRSEMNVSTLELGDSALYLCASSLAAGTSNEQFFGPGTRLTVL.

The chain has TRBV5-1 and TRBJ2-5; 10 bases align to TRBD1. With 4 bases clipped from V and 9 bases from J, the junction kept 6 bases outside the gene matches. The CDR3 sequence is 13 residues long. CDR1 SGHRS and CDR2 YFSETQ come from the germline V gene. CDR3 protein: CASSPGQGPAQYF. CDR3 bases: TGCGCCAGCAGCCCGGGACAGGGGCCTGCCCAGTACTTC.

The V and J genes are TRBV6-5 and TRBJ2-1; possibly TRBD1 for D (5 bases). Trimming removed 6 bases at V and 10 bases at J, with 19 bases between. Germline V gene sequence: CDR1 MNHEY, CDR2 SVGAGI. The CDR3 covers 14 residues. The CDR3 DNA follows: TGTGCCAGCAGGAAAGAGATCTTAGACAGAGAGCAGTTCTTC. Translation: CASRKEILDREQFF.

This rearrangement joins TRBV21-1 to TRBJ1-2; TRBD1 reflects the table's D call only, with no check against the DNA. TRBV21-1 is a pseudogene segment. This CDR3 contains 12 residues. As DNA, the CDR3 is TGTGCCAGCAGCAAGTCCCGCAGAGGCTACACCTTC. Amino acid sequence: CASSKSRRGYTF.

This clone was detected only once. This rearrangement joins TRBV5-1 to TRBJ1-1; D remains unclear. Deletions cut 0 bases from V and 1 base from J, with 13 bases between. This CDR3 has 16 amino acids. Germline V gene data show CDR1 as SGHRS and CDR2 as YFSETQ. CDR3 DNA sequence: TGCGCCAGCAGCTTGGTTCTGAGGGAACCGAACACTGAAGCTTTCTTT. Translation: CASSLVLREPNTEAFF.

The chain's CDR3 is CASRWTSGASYEQYF. The CDR3 DNA follows: TGTGCCAGCAGGTGGACTAGCGGGGCCTCCTACGAGCAGTACTTC. The chain is built from TRBV2 and TRBJ2-7, with 12 bases identical to TRBD2. Germline CDR1 SNHLY, CDR2 FYNNEI. J gave up 0 bases and V 6 bases, and 3 bases lay outside the gene matches. The CDR3 covers 15 residues.

V is TRBV15 and J is TRBJ2-3; TRBD2 matches 15 bases. Per germline, CDR1 LNHNV and CDR2 YYDKDF (reference sequence). Trimming took 2 bases from V and 6 from J; bases not matched to a gene: 3. This CDR3 is 16 amino acids long. The CDR3 region is CATSRKGLAGGDTQYF. DNA for the CDR3: TGTGCCACCAGCAGAAAAGGACTAGCGGGAGGGGATACGCAGTATTTT.